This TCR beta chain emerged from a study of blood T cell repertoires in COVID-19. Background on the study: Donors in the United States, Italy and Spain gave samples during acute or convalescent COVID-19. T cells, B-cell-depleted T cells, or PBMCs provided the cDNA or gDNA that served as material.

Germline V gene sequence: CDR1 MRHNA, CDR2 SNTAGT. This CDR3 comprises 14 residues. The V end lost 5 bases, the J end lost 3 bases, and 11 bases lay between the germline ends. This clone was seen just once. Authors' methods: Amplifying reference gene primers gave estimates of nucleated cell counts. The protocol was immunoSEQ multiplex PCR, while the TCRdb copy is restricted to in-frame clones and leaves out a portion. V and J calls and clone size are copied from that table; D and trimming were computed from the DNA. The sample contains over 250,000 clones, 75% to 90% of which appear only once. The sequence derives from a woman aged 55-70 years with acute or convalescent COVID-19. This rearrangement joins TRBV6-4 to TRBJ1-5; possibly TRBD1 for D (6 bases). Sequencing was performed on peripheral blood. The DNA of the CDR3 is TGTGCCAGCAGTTCCCAGGGGAACAATCAGCCCCAGCATTTT. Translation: CASSSQGNNQPQHF.